These 6 T cell receptor beta chains originate from one sample sequenced in a study of spatial heterogeneity in lung cancer. Study outcomes and limitations: Tumor mutation count correlated with how many alpha and beta TCRs expanded intratumorally.

Their specific antigens are unknown. TCRdb reprocessed the 5' RACE reads via MiXCR and lists one record per CDR3 protein. The sample holds roughly 5,100 distinct CDR3 sequences; around 12% are singletons and the top ten take about 27%. Described time point: sample taken at primary tumor resection. The sample here was lung tumor tissue, taken at surgery. Source of these receptors: a male donor with early-stage non-small cell lung cancer.

The chain has TRBV7-8 and TRBJ2-1; a weak D match, TRBD2 (6 bases). This CDR3 region has 18 residues. Germline V gives CDR1 SGHVS, CDR2 FQNEAQ. V was pared by 5 bases and J by 4 bases, with 24 bases between. CDR3: CASSLRLGEDQYYNEQFF. Written as DNA, the CDR3 is TGTGCCAGCAGCCTACGGCTTGGGGAGGACCAATATTACAATGAGCAGTTCTTC.

At least ten counts were recorded for this clonotype. The rearrangement uses TRBV6-1 and TRBJ2-7; D unresolved. The CDR3 covers 14 residues. The V gene's germline CDR1 is MNHNS and CDR2 SASEGT. V dropped 6 bases and J dropped 2 bases, with 14 bases sitting between them. CDR3 nucleotides: TGTGCCAGCAGCCCCTCCCGACGGACCTACGAGCAGTACTTC. Translating gives CASSPSRRTYEQYF.

The CDR3 sequence is CASSGTGGRDQPQHF. The DNA for the CDR3 is TGCGCCAGCAGTGGGACAGGGGGTAGGGATCAGCCCCAGCATTTT. This chain uses TRBV10-2 with TRBJ1-5; 10 bases map to TRBD1. CDR1 WSHSY and CDR2 SAAADI come from the germline V gene. CDR3 length: 15 residues. J was trimmed by 5 bases and V by 4 bases; bases with no gene match: 5.

By frequency in the sample, this clonotype is medium-sized. The chain employs TRBV12-3 or TRBV12-4 and TRBJ1-2; 7 positions match TRBD1. CDR3 length: 13 amino acids. The V gene end was trimmed by 6 bases and the J gene end by 4 bases; junction bases not matched to a gene: 5. The CDR3 is CASSHGTAYGYTF. CDR3 in DNA: TGTGCCAGCAGCCACGGGACAGCCTATGGCTACACCTTC.

This clonotype rates as medium-sized (0.01 to 0.1%). J is TRBJ2-3 and V is TRBV4-3, with a tentative D call TRBD2 (6 bases). The CDR3 runs 13 residues. V lost 4 bases, J lost 6 bases, and 11 bases lay in between. CDR1 is LGHNA, CDR2 YSLEER, per germline. CDR3 in amino acids: CASSREAGDTQYF. DNA for the CDR3: TGCGCCAGCAGCCGGGAGGCCGGGGATACGCAGTATTTT.

The chain recombines TRBV4-1 with TRBJ1-1; maybe TRBD1 (5 bases). CDR1 is MGHRA and CDR2 is YSYEKL in the germline V gene. This CDR3 is 13 amino acids long. The V and J ends lost 2 bases and 4 bases respectively, with 8 bases between them. CDR3 in DNA: TGCGCCAGCAGCCAACAGGGATCCACTGAAGCTTTCTTT. It is translated as CASSQQGSTEAFF.